This T cell receptor beta chain emerged from a study of blood T cell repertoires in COVID-19. About the study: The analysed material was cDNA or gDNA that came from T cells, B-cell-depleted T cells, or PBMCs.

The J segment lost 4 bases and the V segment lost 6 bases, leaving 14 bases of the junction unmatched. CDR1 is LGHDT, CDR2 YNNKEL, per germline (reference sequence). This CDR3 is 17 amino acids long. Sequencing was performed with immunoSEQ multiplex PCR; in TCRdb, only in-frame clones are kept and a portion is missing. This sample has 350,000 to 400,000 clones, with approximately 89% found just once. The sequenced sample consisted of PBMCs or T cells enriched from blood (not recorded which). The TCR was taken from a woman aged 25 to 39 who had recovered from COVID-19. The J gene is TRBJ2-2, the V gene TRBV3-1 (or the pseudogene TRBV3-2), with 7 bases lining up with TRBD2. The CDR3 nucleotides read TGTGCCAGCAGGGCAATAGCGGGTGGGCATTTCACCGGGGAGCTGTTTTTT. As protein: CASRAIAGGHFTGELFF.